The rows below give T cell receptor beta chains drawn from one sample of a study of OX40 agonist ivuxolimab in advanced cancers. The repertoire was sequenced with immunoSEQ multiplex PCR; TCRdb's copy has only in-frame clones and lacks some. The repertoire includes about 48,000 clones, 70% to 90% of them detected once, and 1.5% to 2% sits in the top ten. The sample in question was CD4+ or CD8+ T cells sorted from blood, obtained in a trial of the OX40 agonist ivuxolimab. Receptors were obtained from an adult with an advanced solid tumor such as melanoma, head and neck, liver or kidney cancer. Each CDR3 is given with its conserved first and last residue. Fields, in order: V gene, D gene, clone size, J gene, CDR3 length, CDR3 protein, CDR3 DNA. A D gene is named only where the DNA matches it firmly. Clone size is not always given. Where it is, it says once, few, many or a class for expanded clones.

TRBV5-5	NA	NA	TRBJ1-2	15	CASSLGPRENYGYTF	TGTGCCAGCAGCTTGGGACCGAGGGAAAACTATGGCTACACCTTC
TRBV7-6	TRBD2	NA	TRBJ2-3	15	CASSASGSGTDTQYF	TGTGCCAGCAGCGCGAGCGGGAGTGGAACAGATACGCAGTATTTT
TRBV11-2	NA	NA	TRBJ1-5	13	CASSLEYSQPQHF	TGTGCCAGCAGCTTAGAGTATAGTCAGCCCCAGCATTTT
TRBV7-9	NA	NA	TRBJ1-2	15	CASSPATGGSWGYTF	TGTGCCAGCAGCCCGGCGACAGGAGGATCCTGGGGCTACACCTTC
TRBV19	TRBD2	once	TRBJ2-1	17	CASSIAASGGGLNEQFF	TGTGCCAGTAGTATAGCGGCTAGCGGGGGAGGTCTCAATGAGCAGTTCTTC
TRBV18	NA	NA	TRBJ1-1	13	CASSPNRDTEAFF	TGTGCCAGCTCACCAAACAGGGACACTGAAGCTTTCTTT
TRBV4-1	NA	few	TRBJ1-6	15	CASSQVEDSDSPLHF	TGCGCCAGCAGCCAAGTCGAGGACAGTGATTCACCCCTCCACTTT
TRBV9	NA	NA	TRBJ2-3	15	CASSVGPTSTDTQYF	TGTGCCAGCAGCGTAGGTCCCACTAGCACAGATACGCAGTATTTT
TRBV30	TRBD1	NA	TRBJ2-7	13	CAYTGTGVYEQYF	TGTGCCTACACCGGGACAGGGGTCTACGAGCAGTACTTC
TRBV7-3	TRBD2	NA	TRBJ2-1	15	CASSLGLAGVNEQFF	TGTGCCAGCAGCCTAGGACTAGCGGGAGTTAATGAGCAGTTCTTC
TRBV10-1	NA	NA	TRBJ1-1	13	CASSAGPNTEAFF	TGCGCCAGCAGTGCGGGTCCGAACACTGAAGCTTTCTTT
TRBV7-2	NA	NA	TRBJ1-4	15	CASSYRKGTNEKLFF	TGTGCCAGCAGCTACCGAAAGGGAACTAATGAAAAACTGTTTTTT
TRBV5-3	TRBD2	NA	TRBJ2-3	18	CARSCKTGLAGRADTQYF	TGTGCCAGAAGCTGTAAGACGGGACTAGCGGGAAGGGCAGATACGCAGTATTTT
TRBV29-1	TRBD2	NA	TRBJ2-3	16	CSVEGGLAGMVDTQYF	TGCAGCGTTGAAGGGGGACTAGCGGGGATGGTAGATACGCAGTATTTT
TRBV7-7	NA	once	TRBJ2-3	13	CASSLTETDTQYF	TGTGCCAGCAGCCTCACCGAGACAGATACGCAGTATTTT
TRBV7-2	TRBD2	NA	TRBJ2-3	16	CASSPGLAGGGDTQYF	TGTGCCAGCAGCCCGGGACTAGCGGGAGGAGGAGATACGCAGTATTTT
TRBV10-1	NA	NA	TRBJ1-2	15	CASSDRAGAQEGYTF	TGCGCCAGCAGTGATCGTGCAGGGGCGCAGGAAGGCTACACCTTC
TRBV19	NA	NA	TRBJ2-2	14	CASTVQGGTGELFF	TGTGCCAGTACGGTCCAGGGCGGGACCGGGGAGCTGTTTTTT
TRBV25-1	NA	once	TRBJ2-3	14	CASSEAQGTDTQYF	TGTGCCAGCAGTGAAGCCCAGGGGACAGATACGCAGTATTTT
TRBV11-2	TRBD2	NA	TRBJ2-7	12	CASSLVGGEQYF	TGTGCCAGCAGCTTAGTGGGAGGGGAGCAGTACTTC
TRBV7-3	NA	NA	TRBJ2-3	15	CASSFGTYGGDTQYF	TGTGCCAGCAGCTTCGGGACTTACGGGGGAGATACGCAGTATTTT
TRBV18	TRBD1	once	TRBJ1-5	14	CASSPAGGGQPQHF	TGTGCCAGCTCACCGGCAGGGGGGGGGCAGCCCCAGCATTTT
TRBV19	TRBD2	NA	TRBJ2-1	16	CASSKLAGASYNEQFF	TGTGCCAGCAGTAAACTAGCGGGAGCCTCCTACAATGAGCAGTTCTTC
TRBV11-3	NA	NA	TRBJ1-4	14	CARCTVPPNEKLFF	TGTGCCAGGTGTACGGTACCGCCTAATGAAAAACTGTTTTTT
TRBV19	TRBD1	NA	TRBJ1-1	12	CASSWTGSEAFF	TGTGCCAGTAGTTGGACAGGGTCTGAAGCTTTCTTT
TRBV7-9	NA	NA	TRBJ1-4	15	CASSLDWDKGEKLFF	TGTGCCAGCAGCTTAGACTGGGACAAAGGTGAAAAACTGTTTTTT
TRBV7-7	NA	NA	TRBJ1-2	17	CASSSIRPGKDFYGYTF	TGTGCCAGCAGCTCCATTCGTCCGGGGAAGGACTTCTATGGCTACACCTTC
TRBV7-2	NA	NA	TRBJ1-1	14	CASSLYHKNTEAFF	TGTGCCAGCAGCTTATACCACAAGAACACTGAAGCTTTCTTT
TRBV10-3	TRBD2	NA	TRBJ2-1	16	CAISESISGGPNEQFF	TGTGCCATCAGTGAGTCGATATCGGGAGGGCCCAATGAGCAGTTCTTC
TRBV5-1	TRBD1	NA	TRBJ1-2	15	CASSSIGQGGYGYTF	TGCGCCAGCAGCTCCATCGGACAGGGGGGATATGGCTACACCTTC
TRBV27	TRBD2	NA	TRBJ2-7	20	CASSLLRPASGSQTVREQYF	TGTGCCAGCAGTTTACTTAGGCCGGCTAGCGGGAGTCAGACGGTTCGGGAGCAGTACTTC
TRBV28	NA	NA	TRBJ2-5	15	CASSLPQQGSGTQYF	TGTGCCAGCAGTTTACCCCAACAGGGATCGGGGACCCAGTACTTC
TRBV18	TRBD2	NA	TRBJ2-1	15	CASSLASGKNNEQFF	TGTGCCAGCTCACTCGCTAGCGGGAAAAACAATGAGCAGTTCTTC